The 28 T cell receptor beta chains in this list originate from one sample, sequenced in a study of blood T cell repertoires in COVID-19. Here immunoSEQ multiplex PCR was the method, and the copy in TCRdb shows in-frame clones only, minus some. This table has some 190,000 clones, roughly 84% appearing once. Sequencing input: PBMCs or T cells enriched from blood (not recorded which). The receptors here all came from a young woman who had been exposed to COVID-19.

This sequence joins TRBV27 and TRBJ1-5; D gene uncertain. CDR1 MNHEY and CDR2 SMNVEV come from the germline V gene (reference sequence). The V end lost 3 bases, the J end lost 4 bases, and 4 bases lay between the germline ends. This CDR3 comprises 12 residues. The CDR3, as DNA: TGTGCCAGCAGTTTCCTTAATCAGCCCCAGCATTTT. Translating it yields CASSFLNQPQHF.

Details on this clone: One end of the junction is discordant with germline, which a read error may explain. The gene calls are TRBV7-9 and TRBJ1-5; D not resolved. CDR3 length equals 16 residues. The V gene's germline CDR1 is SEHNR and CDR2 FQNEAQ (reference sequence). CDR3 in amino acids: CASSLGPSYSDQPQHF. The CDR3 bases are TGTGCCAGCAGCTTAGGTCCATCTTATAGCGATCAGCCCCAGCATTTT.

In its sample, this clone was seen a few times. V and J are TRBV4-1 and TRBJ2-1; perhaps TRBD1 as D (6 bases). Germline V lookup: CDR1 MGHRA, CDR2 YSYEKL. The length of the CDR3 is 16 residues. The V end was cut by 0 bases, the J end by 4 bases, with 13 bases between. Here the CDR3 DNA reads TGCGCCAGCAGCCAAGAAAGGGACATACCTTACAATGAGCAGTTCTTC. As protein: CASSQERDIPYNEQFF.

The V gene is TRBV30, the J gene TRBJ1-4, with D possibly matching TRBD1 (5 bases). This CDR3 spans 11 amino acids. Germline V gives CDR1 GTSNPN, CDR2 SVGIG (reference sequence). The CDR3 here is CALGGGEKLFF. The CDR3 DNA reads TGTGCGCTTGGGGGAGGGGAAAAACTGTTTTTT.

The rearrangement uses TRBV6-5 and TRBJ1-6; weak D call: TRBD1 (6 bases). CDR1 and CDR2 (germline): MNHEY, SVGAGI. The CDR3 is 15 amino acids. Between the trimmed V and J ends, which lost 7 bases and 4 bases, there was a span of 14 bases. The CDR3 nucleotides read TGTGCCAGCAATTCGGGGGGCGCTTATAATTCACCCCTCCACTTT. Its protein product is CASNSGGAYNSPLHF.

V gene TRBV6-5 combines with J gene TRBJ1-4; TRBD1 matches at 9 bases. Germline CDR1 MNHEY, CDR2 SVGAGI. V trimming: 9 bases; J trimming: 6 bases; junction bases outside the gene matches: 5. This CDR3 comprises 13 residues. CDR3 nucleotides: TGTGCCAGTCTCGGGACAGGGCATGAAAAACTGTTTTTT. This codes for CASLGTGHEKLFF.

The rearrangement uses TRBV5-1 and TRBJ1-1; D call uncertain. Trimming cost V 0 bases and J 0 bases, with 9 bases left between them. The CDR3 is 15 amino acids. The germline V gene encodes CDR1 SGHRS and CDR2 YFSETQ. Here the CDR3 reads CASSLVGGMNTEAFF. CDR3 nucleotide sequence: TGCGCCAGCAGCTTGGTAGGCGGAATGAACACTGAAGCTTTCTTT.

V is TRBV20-1 and J is TRBJ2-3; no clear D gene. Trimming took 1 base from V and 6 from J, leaving 5 bases between them. The CDR3 is 11 residues long. The germline CDR1 and CDR2 sequences are DFQATT and SNEGSKA (reference sequence). This chain's CDR3 is CSARVRDTQYF. CDR3 nucleotide sequence: TGCAGTGCTAGAGTGAGGGATACGCAGTATTTT.

The J gene is TRBJ1-2, the V gene TRBV19; unclear D gene. The germline V gene has CDR1 LNHDA and CDR2 SQIVND (reference sequence). The CDR3 has 15 residues. V was shortened by 6 bases and J by 4 bases, with 18 bases between the two germline ends. CDR3: CASRFPSPRVYGYTF. As DNA, the CDR3 is TGTGCCAGTAGATTCCCTAGCCCGAGAGTCTATGGCTACACCTTC.

The chain has TRBV3-1 (or the pseudogene TRBV3-2) and TRBJ2-7; 8 bases agree with TRBD2. This CDR3 region has 15 residues. Germline V gene data show CDR1 as LGHDT and CDR2 as YNNKEL (reference sequence). V lost 2 bases and J lost 2; bases outside the gene matches: 5. The CDR3 here is CASSQSGGLTYEQYF. As DNA, the CDR3 is TGTGCCAGCAGCCAAAGCGGGGGACTTACCTACGAGCAGTACTTC.

The chain is built from TRBV7-9 and TRBJ1-6, with a tentative D call TRBD1 (5 bases). The germline V gene has CDR1 SEHNR and CDR2 FQNEAQ (reference sequence). The CDR3 has 12 amino acids. DNA for the CDR3: TGTGTCCCGCAAAGGGGCAATTCACCCCTCCACTTT. The encoded protein is CVPQRGNSPLHF.

This clone was counted between two and nine times. J is TRBJ2-5 and V is TRBV3-1 (or the pseudogene TRBV3-2); 12 positions agree with TRBD2. The trim removed 3 bases at V and 4 bases at J, leaving 6 bases unmatched. Germline V lookup: CDR1 LGHDT, CDR2 YNNKEL (reference sequence). This CDR3 has 16 amino acids. The CDR3 region is CASSHRASGGAETQYF. The CDR3 bases are TGTGCCAGCAGCCATAGGGCTAGCGGGGGGGCAGAGACCCAGTACTTC.

The chain recombines TRBV12-3 or TRBV12-4 with TRBJ2-5; no definite D call. The CDR3 is 12 amino acids. The V end lost 5 bases, the J end lost 2 bases, and 6 bases lay between the germline ends. The CDR3 sequence: CASSPTQETQYF. In nucleotides, the CDR3 is TGTGCCAGCAGTCCGACACAAGAGACCCAGTACTTC.

A remark on this clone: The same CDR3 arises from other DNA sequences in this sample as well. The V gene is TRBV7-2, the J gene TRBJ2-1, with 8 bases identical to TRBD2. V gave up 5 bases and J gave up 8 bases; unmatched junction bases: 11. Germline loops: CDR1 SGHTA, CDR2 FQGNSA. CDR3 length: 15 residues. The CDR3: CASSRSGGSLYEQFF. Here the CDR3 DNA reads TGTGCCAGCAGCCGGAGCGGGGGATCGCTTTATGAGCAGTTCTTC.

The rearrangement links TRBV3-1 (or the pseudogene TRBV3-2) to TRBJ2-5, with 10 bases matching TRBD2. CDR3 length: 15 amino acids. The V and J ends lost 4 bases and 3 bases, in that order; junction bases with no gene match: 5. Germline assignment: CDR1 LGHDT and CDR2 YNNKEL (reference sequence). The CDR3 spells CASSLLAGGKETQYF. CDR3 DNA sequence: TGTGCCAGCAGCCTATTAGCGGGGGGCAAAGAGACCCAGTACTTC.

The chain combines TRBV4-1 with TRBJ1-2, with D hard to call. CDR1 and CDR2 (germline): MGHRA, YSYEKL. Trimming cost V 0 bases and J 4 bases, with 21 bases left between them. The CDR3 has 18 amino acids. In nucleotides, the CDR3 is TGCGCCAGCAGCCAAGACCTATGGGTAGAGGCGCAGACCTATGGCTACACCTTC. Its translation is CASSQDLWVEAQTYGYTF.

This clone has just a few counts. CDR3 region: CASSLEDSYEQYF. The CDR3 region has the DNA TGTGCCAGCAGCTTAGAGGACAGTTACGAGCAGTACTTC. The chain couples TRBV7-3 to TRBJ2-7; D possibly corresponds to TRBD1 (6 bases). This CDR3 spans 13 amino acids. V lost 2 bases to trimming and J lost 4 bases, with 9 bases between them. Per the germline V gene, CDR1 is SGHTA and CDR2 is FQGTGA.

The chain recombines TRBV15 with TRBJ1-2, with D possibly TRBD1 on 5 matching bases. Germline CDR1 is LNHNV and CDR2 is YYDKDF (reference sequence). V lost 3 bases to trimming and J lost 6 bases, with 17 bases between them. The CDR3 is 15 amino acids. CDR3 protein: CATSREAREVHGYTF. The CDR3 bases are TGTGCCACCAGCAGGGAGGCCAGGGAGGTACATGGCTACACCTTC.

This chain uses TRBV7-3 with TRBJ2-7, with D perhaps matching TRBD1 (6 bases). The CDR3 is 15 amino acids. Germline loops: CDR1 SGHTA, CDR2 FQGTGA. Trimming removed 5 bases at V and 4 bases at J, with 18 bases between. CDR3 coding DNA: TGTGCCAGCAGCGGATACCAGGGGACGCTATACGAGCAGTACTTC. The encoded protein is CASSGYQGTLYEQYF. Filled out from reference TRBV7-3 and TRBJ2-7, the complete variable domain reads GAGVSQTPSNKVTEKGKYVELRCDPISGHTALYWYRQSLGQGPEFLIYFQGTGAADDSGLPNDRFFAVRPEGSVSTLKIQRTERGDSAVYLCASSGYQGTLYEQYFGPGTRLTVT.

This chain's CDR3 is CASRAERGTEAFF. DNA for the CDR3: TGTGCCAGCAGAGCAGAACGGGGGACTGAAGCTTTCTTT. V usage is TRBV6-5 and J usage is TRBJ1-1; tentative D call: TRBD1 (5 bases). The CDR3 is 13 residues long. Germline V lookup: CDR1 MNHEY, CDR2 SVGAGI. Trimming removed 6 bases at V and 5 bases at J, with 13 bases between.

This clone is a singleton in its sample. This chain joins TRBV11-2 and TRBJ2-1; 10 bases fit TRBD2. Germline values: CDR1 SGHAT, CDR2 FQNNGV. The CDR3 covers 15 residues. Trimming cost V 5 bases and J 4 bases; bases outside gene matches: 5. CDR3 DNA: TGTGCCAGCAGCCTTTTAGCGGGGGGTTACAATGAGCAGTTCTTC. Its protein is CASSLLAGGYNEQFF.

This clone was observed a handful of times. V and J are TRBV30 and TRBJ1-1, with D uncertain. The CDR3 extends over 13 amino acids. CDR1 and CDR2 (germline): GTSNPN, SVGIG (reference sequence). V was clipped by 0 bases and J by 5 bases, with 10 bases between them. CDR3: CAWSVSGQTEAFF. The CDR3 DNA sequence: TGTGCCTGGAGTGTATCTGGGCAGACTGAAGCTTTCTTT.

This rearrangement joins TRBV6-5 to TRBJ2-7; 7 nucleotides align to TRBD1. The CDR3 spans 13 residues. CDR1 and CDR2 from the germline V gene are MNHEY and SVGAGI. Unmatched junction bases numbered 4, after V lost 5 bases and J lost 3 bases. The CDR3 sequence is CASSRGQNYEQYF. The CDR3 nucleotides read TGTGCCAGCAGTCGGGGACAGAACTACGAGCAGTACTTC.

The J gene is TRBJ1-5, the V gene TRBV7-2; 9 nucleotides line up with TRBD1. CDR3 length equals 15 residues. Losses at the gene ends were 6 bases for V and 10 bases for J; bases not matched to a gene: 13. CDR1 and CDR2 from the germline V gene are SGHTA and FQGNSA. The DNA of the CDR3 is TGTGCCAGCAGACCAAACCTTGCGGGACAGGGCCCCCAGCATTTT. It yields the protein CASRPNLAGQGPQHF.

The rearrangement uses TRBV6-5 and TRBJ2-7; 8 bases are a match to TRBD1. Germline V gives CDR1 MNHEY, CDR2 SVGAGI. The CDR3 runs to 11 residues. The CDR3 loop is CGIDRGYEQYF. The CDR3 bases are TGTGGAATCGACAGGGGATACGAGCAGTACTTC.

The chain combines TRBV12-3 or TRBV12-4 with TRBJ1-2, with 7 bases identical to TRBD1. The length of the CDR3 is 13 residues. V lost 7 bases to trimming and J lost 8 bases; unmatched junction nucleotides: 10. CDR3 sequence (DNA): TGTGCCAGCAACGAGGGACAGCAAAACGGCTACACCTTC. Translation gives CASNEGQQNGYTF.

The rearrangement links TRBV5-6 to TRBJ1-2; 7 nucleotides line up with TRBD1. Trimming cost V 1 base and J 5 bases; bases outside gene matches: 8. The germline V gene encodes CDR1 SGHDT and CDR2 YYEEEE. The CDR3 totals 15 residues. Here the CDR3 reads CASSLRDSLRYGYTF. Here the CDR3 DNA reads TGTGCCAGCAGCTTGAGGGACAGTCTAAGATATGGCTACACCTTC. Together with reference TRBV5-6 and TRBJ1-2, the CDR3 gives the full variable domain: DAGVTQSPTHLIKTRGQQVTLRCSPKSGHDTVSWYQQALGQGPQFIFQYYEEEERQRGNFPDRFSGHQFPNYSSELNVNALLLGDSALYLCASSLRDSLRYGYTFGSGTRLTVV.

In the case of this clone: Other DNA sequences within the sample encode an identical CDR3. The rearrangement uses TRBV11-2 and TRBJ2-7, with 7 bases matching TRBD1. This CDR3 region has 13 residues. V trimming: 5 bases; J trimming: 2 bases; junction bases outside the gene matches: 3. Germline CDR1 and CDR2: SGHAT and FQNNGV. The CDR3 protein is CASSPTGAYEQYF. Here the CDR3 DNA reads TGTGCCAGCAGCCCAACAGGGGCCTACGAGCAGTACTTC.